This is a list of T cell receptor beta chains from one sample in a study of patients and donors after allogeneic stem cell transplantation. Each CDR3 protein is one row after TCRdb ran MiXCR on the RT-PCR reads. The sample consists of under 35,000 distinct CDR3 sequences, around 35% of them appearing once. Sequenced sample: blood, either unsorted or a sorted T cell fraction (not recorded which). The receptor source for this set is a human donor who was either an allogeneic HSCT recipient or a stem cell or donor lymphocyte infusion donor (not recorded which). It is not recorded whose cells these are; they may come from a transplant donor. CDR3s include the opening cysteine and the closing phenylalanine or tryptophan. Fields, in order: J gene, D gene, clone size, V gene, CDR3 protein, CDR3 DNA. D genes are given only for firm matches. Only some rows state a clone size, as once, few, many or a class for expanded clones.

j_call: TRBJ2-7
d_call: TRBD2
clone_size: -
v_call: TRBV6-2/TRBV6-3
cdr3_aa: CASSYAKTSGSQVEQYF
cdr3_nt: TGTGCCAGCAGTTACGCCAAGACTAGCGGGAGTCAAGTCGAGCAGTACTTC

j_call: TRBJ1-1
d_call: -
clone_size: -
v_call: TRBV20-1
cdr3_aa: CSATPGIPNTEAFF
cdr3_nt: TGCAGTGCAACACCAGGGATCCCGAACACTGAAGCTTTCTTT

j_call: TRBJ2-7
d_call: -
clone_size: few
v_call: TRBV20-1
cdr3_aa: CSASYFMRSHEQYF
cdr3_nt: TGCAGTGCTAGTTACTTTATGCGGTCCCACGAGCAGTACTTC

j_call: TRBJ1-2
d_call: -
clone_size: -
v_call: TRBV3-1
cdr3_aa: CASSRRDTNGYTF
cdr3_nt: TGTGCCAGCAGCCGCCGGGACACCAATGGCTACACCTTC

j_call: TRBJ1-2
d_call: -
clone_size: -
v_call: TRBV14
cdr3_aa: CASSQDDPWGRYGYTF
cdr3_nt: TGTGCCAGCAGCCAAGATGATCCCTGGGGCCGCTATGGCTACACCTTC

j_call: TRBJ2-3
d_call: -
clone_size: -
v_call: TRBV2
cdr3_aa: CASSNRADTQYF
cdr3_nt: TGTGCCAGCAGTAATCGTGCAGATACGCAGTATTTT

j_call: TRBJ1-1
d_call: -
clone_size: -
v_call: TRBV29-1
cdr3_aa: CSVSGVSAFF
cdr3_nt: TGCAGCGTCTCCGGGGTCTCAGCTTTCTTT

j_call: TRBJ1-1
d_call: -
clone_size: -
v_call: TRBV12-3/TRBV12-4
cdr3_aa: CASSIRQQVEAFF
cdr3_nt: TGTGCCAGCAGCATACGACAACAGGTAGAAGCTTTCTTT

j_call: TRBJ2-7
d_call: -
clone_size: -
v_call: TRBV12-3/TRBV12-4
cdr3_aa: CASSLTSGPYEQYF
cdr3_nt: TGTGCCAGCAGTTTGACAAGCGGGCCCTACGAGCAGTACTTC

j_call: TRBJ2-7
d_call: -
clone_size: -
v_call: TRBV10-3
cdr3_aa: CAINNGMSYEQYF
cdr3_nt: TGTGCCATCAATAACGGGATGTCCTACGAGCAGTACTTC

j_call: TRBJ2-1
d_call: -
clone_size: once
v_call: TRBV7-9
cdr3_aa: CASSPHFGQATYNEQFF
cdr3_nt: TGTGCCAGCAGCCCTCATTTCGGTCAGGCAACTTACAATGAGCAGTTCTTC

j_call: TRBJ2-1
d_call: TRBD2
clone_size: few
v_call: TRBV12-3/TRBV12-4
cdr3_aa: CASSTGLAGYNEQFF
cdr3_nt: TGTGCCAGCAGTACGGGACTAGCGGGCTACAATGAGCAGTTCTTC

j_call: TRBJ2-1
d_call: -
clone_size: -
v_call: TRBV29-1
cdr3_aa: CSVALGWDEQFF
cdr3_nt: TGCAGCGTTGCTCTAGGCTGGGATGAGCAGTTCTTC

j_call: TRBJ1-1
d_call: TRBD1
clone_size: -
v_call: TRBV2
cdr3_aa: CASTPDRGDTEAFF
cdr3_nt: TGTGCCAGCACGCCAGACAGGGGAGACACTGAAGCTTTCTTT

j_call: TRBJ2-1
d_call: TRBD2
clone_size: -
v_call: TRBV5-4
cdr3_aa: CASSGGTSRALYNEQFF
cdr3_nt: TGTGCCAGCAGCGGCGGGACTAGTCGAGCTCTGTACAATGAGCAGTTCTTC

j_call: TRBJ2-5
d_call: -
clone_size: -
v_call: TRBV12-3/TRBV12-4
cdr3_aa: CASSLGLASQETQYF
cdr3_nt: TGTGCCAGCAGTTTAGGCCTAGCGAGCCAAGAGACCCAGTACTTC

j_call: TRBJ1-4
d_call: -
clone_size: -
v_call: TRBV9
cdr3_aa: CASSVTEGVSEKLFF
cdr3_nt: TGTGCCAGCAGCGTGACGGAAGGGGTCTCCGAAAAACTGTTTTTT

j_call: TRBJ1-6
d_call: -
clone_size: -
v_call: TRBV27
cdr3_aa: CASSDRQNYNSPLHF
cdr3_nt: TGTGCCAGCAGTGACCGACAGAATTATAATTCACCCCTCCACTTT

j_call: TRBJ2-7
d_call: TRBD2
clone_size: few
v_call: TRBV7-9
cdr3_aa: CASRGLAAEQYF
cdr3_nt: TGTGCCAGCAGGGGACTAGCGGCCGAGCAGTACTTC

j_call: TRBJ2-1
d_call: -
clone_size: -
v_call: TRBV20-1
cdr3_aa: CSARGYNEQFF
cdr3_nt: TGCAGTGCTAGAGGCTACAATGAGCAGTTCTTC

j_call: TRBJ2-1
d_call: TRBD1
clone_size: -
v_call: TRBV18
cdr3_aa: CASSPAPGTGIDNEQFF
cdr3_nt: TGTGCCAGCTCACCGGCCCCCGGGACAGGGATCGACAATGAGCAGTTCTTC

j_call: TRBJ1-1
d_call: TRBD1
clone_size: few
v_call: TRBV7-8
cdr3_aa: CASIRGPRQGLNTEAFF
cdr3_nt: TGTGCCAGCATTAGGGGCCCCAGACAGGGATTGAACACTGAAGCTTTCTTT

j_call: TRBJ1-5
d_call: -
clone_size: -
v_call: TRBV7-8
cdr3_aa: CASSPTRWGSNQPQHF
cdr3_nt: TGTGCCAGCAGCCCAACTCGTTGGGGGAGCAATCAGCCCCAGCATTTT

j_call: TRBJ1-2
d_call: TRBD1
clone_size: -
v_call: TRBV7-2
cdr3_aa: CASRLRGGGREYGYTF
cdr3_nt: TGTGCCAGCAGGCTTAGGGGAGGGGGCAGAGAGTATGGCTACACCTTC

j_call: TRBJ1-2
d_call: -
clone_size: -
v_call: TRBV5-5
cdr3_aa: CASSRIGGGYTF
cdr3_nt: TGTGCCAGCAGCCGGATCGGGGGAGGCTACACCTTC

j_call: TRBJ2-1
d_call: TRBD2
clone_size: -
v_call: TRBV7-9
cdr3_aa: CASSHRDYLYNEQFF
cdr3_nt: TGTGCCAGCAGCCACCGGGACTACCTATACAATGAGCAGTTCTTC

j_call: TRBJ1-6
d_call: -
clone_size: few
v_call: TRBV7-2
cdr3_aa: CASSPMWAGEFTYNSPLHF
cdr3_nt: TGTGCCAGCAGCCCAATGTGGGCAGGGGAGTTCACCTATAATTCACCCCTCCACTTT